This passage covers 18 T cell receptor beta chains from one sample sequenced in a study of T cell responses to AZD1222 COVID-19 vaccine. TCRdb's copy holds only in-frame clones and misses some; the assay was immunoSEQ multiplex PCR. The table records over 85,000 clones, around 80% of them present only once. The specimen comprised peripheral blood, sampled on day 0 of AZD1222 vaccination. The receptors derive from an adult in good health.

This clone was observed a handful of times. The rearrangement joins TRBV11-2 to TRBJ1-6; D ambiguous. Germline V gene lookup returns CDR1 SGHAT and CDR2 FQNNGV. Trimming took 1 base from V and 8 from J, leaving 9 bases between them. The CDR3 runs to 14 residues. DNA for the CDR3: TGTGCCAGCAGCTTAGTTTCGAGGGATTCACCCCTCCACTTT. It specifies CASSLVSRDSPLHF.

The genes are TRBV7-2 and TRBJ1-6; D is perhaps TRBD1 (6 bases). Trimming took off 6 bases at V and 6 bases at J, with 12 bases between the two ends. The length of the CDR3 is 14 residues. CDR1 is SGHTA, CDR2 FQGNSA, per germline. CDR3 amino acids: CASRPAGVNSPLHF. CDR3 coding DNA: TGTGCCAGCAGGCCCGCAGGGGTTAATTCACCCCTCCACTTT.

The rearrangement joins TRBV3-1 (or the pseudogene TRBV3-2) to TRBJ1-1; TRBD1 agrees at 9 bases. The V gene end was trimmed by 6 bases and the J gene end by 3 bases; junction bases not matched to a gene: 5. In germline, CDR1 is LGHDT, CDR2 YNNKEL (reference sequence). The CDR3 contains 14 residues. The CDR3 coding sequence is TGTGCCAGCAGGGGGGACAGGGCGCACACTGAAGCTTTCTTT. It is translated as CASRGDRAHTEAFF.

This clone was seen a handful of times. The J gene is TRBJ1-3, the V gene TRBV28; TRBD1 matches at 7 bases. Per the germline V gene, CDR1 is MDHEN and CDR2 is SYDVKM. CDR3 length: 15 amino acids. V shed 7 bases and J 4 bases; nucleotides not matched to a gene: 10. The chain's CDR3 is CASTPQTGTGNTIYF. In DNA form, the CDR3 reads TGTGCCAGCACCCCACAGACAGGGACAGGAAACACCATATATTTT.

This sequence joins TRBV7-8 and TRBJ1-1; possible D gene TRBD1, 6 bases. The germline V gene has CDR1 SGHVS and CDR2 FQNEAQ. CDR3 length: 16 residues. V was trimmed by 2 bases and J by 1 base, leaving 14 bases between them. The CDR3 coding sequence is TGTGCCAGCAGCTTAAGAAGGGGGGCAAGGAACACTGAAGCTTTCTTT. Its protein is CASSLRRGARNTEAFF.

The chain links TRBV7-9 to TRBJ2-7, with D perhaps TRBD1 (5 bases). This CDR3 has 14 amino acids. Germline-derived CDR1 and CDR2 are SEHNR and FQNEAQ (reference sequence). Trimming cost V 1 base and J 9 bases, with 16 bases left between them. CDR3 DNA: TGTGCCAGCAGCTTAGGGGGCCAGCGTAAGGGGCAGTACTTC. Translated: CASSLGGQRKGQYF.

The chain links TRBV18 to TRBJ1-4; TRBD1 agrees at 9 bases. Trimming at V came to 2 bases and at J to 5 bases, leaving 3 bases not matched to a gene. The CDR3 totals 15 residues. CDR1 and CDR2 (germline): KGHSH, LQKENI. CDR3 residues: CASSPRDRVNEKLFF. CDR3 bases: TGTGCCAGCTCACCAAGGGACAGGGTCAATGAAAAACTGTTTTTT.

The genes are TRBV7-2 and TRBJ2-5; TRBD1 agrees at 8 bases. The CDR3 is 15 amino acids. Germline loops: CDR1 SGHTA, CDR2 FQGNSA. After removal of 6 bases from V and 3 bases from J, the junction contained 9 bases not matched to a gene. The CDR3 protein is CASSFLGQGKETQYF. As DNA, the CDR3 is TGTGCCAGCAGTTTCCTCGGACAGGGCAAAGAGACCCAGTACTTC.

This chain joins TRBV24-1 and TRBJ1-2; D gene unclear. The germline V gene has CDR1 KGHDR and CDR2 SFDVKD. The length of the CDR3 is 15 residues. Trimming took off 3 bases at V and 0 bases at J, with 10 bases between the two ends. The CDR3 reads CATSDASRANYGYTF. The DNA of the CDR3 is TGTGCCACCAGTGATGCCTCTCGGGCTAACTATGGCTACACCTTC.

This CDR3 reads CASSPRTGPFSSEQYF. In DNA form, the CDR3 reads TGTGCCAGCTCTCCCCGGACAGGTCCCTTTTCGAGCGAGCAGTACTTC. The chain uses TRBV18 and TRBJ2-7; 7 bases align to TRBD1. The length of the CDR3 is 16 residues. V lost 6 bases to trimming and J lost 6 bases; unmatched junction nucleotides: 17. Germline-derived CDR1 and CDR2 are KGHSH and LQKENI.

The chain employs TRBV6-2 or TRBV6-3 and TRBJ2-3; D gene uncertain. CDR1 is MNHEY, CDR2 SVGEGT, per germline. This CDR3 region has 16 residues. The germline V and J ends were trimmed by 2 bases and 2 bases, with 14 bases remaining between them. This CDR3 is CASSYENWRFTDTQYF. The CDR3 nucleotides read TGTGCCAGCAGTTACGAGAATTGGCGGTTCACAGATACGCAGTATTTT.

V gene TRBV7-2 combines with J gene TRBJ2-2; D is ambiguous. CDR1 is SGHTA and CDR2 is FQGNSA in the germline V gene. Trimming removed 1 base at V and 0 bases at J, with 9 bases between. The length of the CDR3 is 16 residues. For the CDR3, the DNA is TGTGCCAGCAGCTTAGGGTTAGGAGCGAACACCGGGGAGCTGTTTTTT. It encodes CASSLGLGANTGELFF.

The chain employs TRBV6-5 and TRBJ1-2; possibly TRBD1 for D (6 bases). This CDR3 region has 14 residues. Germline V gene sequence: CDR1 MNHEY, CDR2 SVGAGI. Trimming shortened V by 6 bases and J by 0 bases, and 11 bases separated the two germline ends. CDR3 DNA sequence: TGTGCCAGCAGGAGGGGGGAAGCTAACTATGGCTACACCTTC. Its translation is CASRRGEANYGYTF.

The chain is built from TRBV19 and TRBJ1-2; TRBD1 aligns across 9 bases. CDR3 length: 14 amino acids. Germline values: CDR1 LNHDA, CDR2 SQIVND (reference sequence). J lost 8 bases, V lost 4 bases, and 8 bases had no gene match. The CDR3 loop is CASSSNRGPEGYTF. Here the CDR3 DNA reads TGTGCCAGTAGTAGTAACAGGGGGCCGGAAGGCTACACCTTC.

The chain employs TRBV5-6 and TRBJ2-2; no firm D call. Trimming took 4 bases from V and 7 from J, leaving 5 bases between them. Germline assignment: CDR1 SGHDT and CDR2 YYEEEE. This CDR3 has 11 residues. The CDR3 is CASSIHGELFF. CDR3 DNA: TGTGCCAGCAGCATACACGGGGAGCTGTTTTTT.

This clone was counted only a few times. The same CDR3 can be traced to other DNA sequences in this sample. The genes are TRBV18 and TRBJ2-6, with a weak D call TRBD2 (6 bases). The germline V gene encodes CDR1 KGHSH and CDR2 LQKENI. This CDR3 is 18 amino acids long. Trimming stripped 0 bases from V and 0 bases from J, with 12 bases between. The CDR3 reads CASSPPGRGSSGANVLTF. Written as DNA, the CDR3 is TGTGCCAGCTCACCACCGGGGCGGGGAAGCTCTGGGGCCAACGTCCTGACTTTC.

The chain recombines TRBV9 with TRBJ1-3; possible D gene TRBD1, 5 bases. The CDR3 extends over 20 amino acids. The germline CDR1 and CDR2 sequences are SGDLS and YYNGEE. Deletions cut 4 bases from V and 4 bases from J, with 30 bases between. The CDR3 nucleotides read TGTGCCAGCAGCCAGACAATTTCAACGGGACTGGGGAGGGGAGGAAACACCATATATTTT. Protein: CASSQTISTGLGRGGNTIYF.

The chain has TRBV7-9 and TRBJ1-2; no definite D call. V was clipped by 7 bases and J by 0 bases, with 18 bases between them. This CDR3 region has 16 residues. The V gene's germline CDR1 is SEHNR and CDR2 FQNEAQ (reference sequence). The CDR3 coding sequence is TGTGCCAGCACCATTTATGGAGCGGCAACTAACTATGGCTACACCTTC. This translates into CASTIYGAATNYGYTF. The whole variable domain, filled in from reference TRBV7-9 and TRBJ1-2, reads DTGVSQNPRHKITKRGQNVTFRCDPISEHNRLYWYRQTLGQGPEFLTYFQNEAQLEKSRLLSDRFSAERPKGSFSTLEIQRTEQGDSAMYLCASTIYGAATNYGYTFGSGTRLTVV.